Listed below are T cell receptor beta chains from one sample, sequenced in a study of control samples from healthy donors and cancer patients. Measured with immunoSEQ multiplex PCR; TCRdb has only the in-frame clones, and not every one. The repertoire holds roughly 130,000 clones, with about 93% as singletons. Sequenced: blood. The source is a man aged 18-30 years in good health. CDR3s include the opening cysteine and the closing phenylalanine or tryptophan. Fields, in order: J gene, clone size, D gene, V gene, CDR3 protein, CDR3 DNA. D genes are given only for firm matches. Part of the rows lack a size; the others show once, few, many or a class for expanded clones.

TRBJ2-1 | - | - | TRBV5-6 | CASSLGLNEQFF | TGTGCCAGCAGCTTGGGCCTCAATGAGCAGTTCTTC
TRBJ1-3 | - | - | TRBV6-5 | CASGRTGGNTIYF | TGTGCCAGCGGGAGGACGGGTGGAAACACCATATATTTT
TRBJ2-1 | - | TRBD2 | TRBV7-2 | CASSLGLAAYNEQFF | TGTGCCAGCAGCTTAGGACTAGCGGCCTACAATGAGCAGTTCTTC
TRBJ2-1 | - | - | TRBV7-8 | CASSLSRGNNEQFF | TGTGCCAGCAGCTTATCCAGGGGAAACAATGAGCAGTTCTTC
TRBJ1-1 | - | - | TRBV3-1/TRBV3-2 | CASSASPASNTEAFF | TGTGCCAGCAGCGCAAGCCCAGCTTCGAACACTGAAGCTTTCTTT
TRBJ1-3 | - | - | TRBV5-5 | CASSLVPDYGNTIYF | TGTGCCAGCAGCTTGGTGCCTGACTACGGAAACACCATATATTTT
TRBJ1-1 | - | - | TRBV5-4 | CASSLNTMNTEAFF | TGTGCCAGCAGCTTGAACACTATGAACACTGAAGCTTTCTTT
TRBJ2-1 | - | - | TRBV11-3 | CASSREWGNEQFF | TGTGCCAGCAGCCGTGAGTGGGGCAATGAGCAGTTCTTC
TRBJ1-1 | - | - | TRBV7-2 | CASSLARRAAAFF | TGTGCCAGCAGCTTAGCGAGACGGGCCGCGGCTTTCTTT
TRBJ2-1 | - | TRBD2 | TRBV18 | CASSLNLAELGNEQFF | TGTGCCAGCTCACTTAATCTAGCGGAGCTGGGTAATGAGCAGTTCTTC
TRBJ2-3 | - | - | TRBV5-1 | CASSLAQLDTQYF | TGCGCCAGCAGCTTGGCCCAACTCGATACGCAGTATTTT
TRBJ1-3 | - | TRBD1 | TRBV5-5 | CASSFGTVTGNTIYF | TGTGCCAGCAGCTTCGGGACAGTTACTGGAAACACCATATATTTT
TRBJ1-2 | - | TRBD1 | TRBV20-1 | CSARDREVTF | TGCAGTGCTCGCGACAGGGAGGTCACCTTC
TRBJ2-1 | - | - | TRBV9 | CASGRERDEQFF | TGTGCCAGCGGACGGGAGCGGGATGAGCAGTTCTTC
TRBJ2-1 | - | - | TRBV12-3/TRBV12-4 | CASSLGHHNEQFF | TGTGCCAGCAGTTTAGGGCATCACAATGAGCAGTTCTTC
TRBJ2-5 | - | - | TRBV25-1 | CASSDSSRGETQYF | TGTGCCAGCAGTGATTCTAGCAGGGGAGAGACCCAGTACTTC
TRBJ2-1 | once | TRBD1 | TRBV7-2 | CASSPPGQGYNEQFF | TGTGCCAGCAGCCCCCCGGGACAGGGGTACAATGAGCAGTTCTTC
TRBJ2-5 | - | TRBD1 | TRBV4-1 | CASSQDRGVLRGTQYF | TGCGCCAGCAGCCAGGACAGGGGGGTTCTGCGGGGGACCCAGTACTTC
TRBJ2-3 | once | - | TRBV7-2 | CASSFGRTDTQYF | TGTGCCAGCAGCTTTGGGAGGACAGATACGCAGTATTTT
TRBJ1-1 | - | - | TRBV5-1 | CASSLAGGYTEAFF | TGCGCCAGCAGCTTGGCCGGGGGGTACACTGAAGCTTTCTTT
TRBJ2-2 | - | TRBD2 | TRBV2 | CASSEIPAGGTGELFF | TGTGCCAGCAGTGAAATCCCAGCGGGAGGTACCGGGGAGCTGTTTTTT
TRBJ1-1 | - | - | TRBV27 | CASGIFLNTEAFF | TGTGCCAGCGGTATCTTTTTGAACACTGAAGCTTTCTTT
TRBJ2-1 | - | - | TRBV2 | CASSKNPSINEQFF | TGTGCCAGCAGTAAAAACCCCTCTATAAATGAGCAGTTCTTC
TRBJ2-1 | - | TRBD2 | TRBV6-1 | CASSDPVASGAKSYNEQFF | TGTGCCAGCAGTGATCCGGTCGCTAGCGGGGCGAAGTCCTACAATGAGCAGTTCTTC
TRBJ2-1 | - | - | TRBV5-4 | CASSFSAGANYNEQFF | TGTGCCAGCAGCTTTAGCGCCGGGGCGAACTACAATGAGCAGTTCTTC
TRBJ2-7 | - | - | TRBV3-1/TRBV3-2 | CASSQSNYEQYF | TGTGCCAGCAGCCAATCAAACTACGAGCAGTACTTC
TRBJ2-1 | - | - | TRBV11-2 | CASSLTLYEQFF | TGTGCCAGCAGCTTAACACTTTATGAGCAGTTCTTC
TRBJ2-5 | - | - | TRBV7-3 | CASSLANKETQYF | TGTGCCAGCAGCTTAGCAAACAAAGAGACCCAGTACTTC
TRBJ2-2 | - | TRBD1 | TRBV30 | CAWSVNLGQATGELFF | TGTGCCTGGAGTGTAAATCTGGGACAGGCGACCGGGGAGCTGTTTTTT
TRBJ1-4 | - | - | TRBV3-1/TRBV3-2 | CASSQDQAPTVHNEKLFF | TGTGCCAGCAGCCAAGATCAGGCGCCGACAGTCCATAATGAAAAACTGTTTTTT
TRBJ2-1 | - | - | TRBV5-1 | CASSLSYPYNEQFF | TGCGCCAGCAGCTTGTCTTATCCCTACAATGAGCAGTTCTTC
TRBJ2-5 | - | TRBD2 | TRBV7-9 | CASGGEETQYF | TGTGCCAGCGGGGGGGAAGAGACCCAGTACTTC
TRBJ2-7 | once | - | TRBV29-1 | CSVASGSYEQYF | TGCAGCGTTGCGAGCGGCTCCTACGAGCAGTACTTC
TRBJ2-7 | - | - | TRBV9 | CASSPNPDSYEQYF | TGTGCCAGCAGCCCGAACCCGGACAGCTACGAGCAGTACTTC
TRBJ2-1 | - | - | TRBV6-6 | CASSYKMDEQFF | TGTGCCAGCAGTTACAAGATGGATGAGCAGTTCTTC
TRBJ2-1 | - | TRBD1 | TRBV15 | CATSRDTEQGAEQFF | TGTGCCACCAGCAGAGATACGGAGCAGGGGGCTGAGCAGTTCTTC
TRBJ1-4 | - | - | TRBV4-3 | CASSQDSPGATNEKLFF | TGCGCCAGCAGCCAAGATAGTCCGGGGGCCACTAATGAAAAACTGTTTTTT